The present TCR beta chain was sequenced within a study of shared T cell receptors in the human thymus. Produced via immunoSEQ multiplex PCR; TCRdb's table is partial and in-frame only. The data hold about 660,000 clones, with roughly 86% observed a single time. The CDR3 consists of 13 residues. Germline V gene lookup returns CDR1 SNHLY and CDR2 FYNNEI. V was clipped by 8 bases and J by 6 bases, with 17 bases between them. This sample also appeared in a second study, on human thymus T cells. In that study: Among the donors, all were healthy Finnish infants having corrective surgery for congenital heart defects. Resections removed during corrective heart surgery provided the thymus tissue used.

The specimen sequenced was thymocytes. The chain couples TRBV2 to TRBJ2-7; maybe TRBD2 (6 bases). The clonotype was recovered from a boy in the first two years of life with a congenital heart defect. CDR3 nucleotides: TGTGCCAGCGGAGGGGTAATCTTCGGCGAGCAGTACTTC. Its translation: CASGGVIFGEQYF.